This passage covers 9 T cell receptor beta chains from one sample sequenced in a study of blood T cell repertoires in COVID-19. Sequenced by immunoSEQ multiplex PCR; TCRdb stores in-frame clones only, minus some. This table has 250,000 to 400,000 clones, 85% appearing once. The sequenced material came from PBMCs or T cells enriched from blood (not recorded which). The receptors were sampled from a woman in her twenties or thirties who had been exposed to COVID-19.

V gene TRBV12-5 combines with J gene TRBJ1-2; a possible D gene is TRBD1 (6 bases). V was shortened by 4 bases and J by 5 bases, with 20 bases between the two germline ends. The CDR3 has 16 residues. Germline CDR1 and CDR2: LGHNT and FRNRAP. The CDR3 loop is CASGSRYDRSSYGYTF. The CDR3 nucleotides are TGTGCTAGTGGTTCGAGATATGACAGGTCCTCTTATGGCTACACCTTC.

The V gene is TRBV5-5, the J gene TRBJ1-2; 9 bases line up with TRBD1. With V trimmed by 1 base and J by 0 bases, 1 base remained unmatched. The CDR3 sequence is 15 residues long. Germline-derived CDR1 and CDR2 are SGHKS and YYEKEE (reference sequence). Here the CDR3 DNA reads TGTGCCAGCAGCTTGCGGGACAGGGCTAACTATGGCTACACCTTC. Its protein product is CASSLRDRANYGYTF.

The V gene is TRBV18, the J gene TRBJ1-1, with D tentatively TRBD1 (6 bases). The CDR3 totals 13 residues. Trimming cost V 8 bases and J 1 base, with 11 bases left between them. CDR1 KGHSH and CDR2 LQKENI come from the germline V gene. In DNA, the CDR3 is TGTGCCAGCAATGGGGGCGAGAACACTGAAGCTTTCTTT. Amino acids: CASNGGENTEAFF.

The CDR3, as DNA: TGTGCCAGCTCACCGAAAGGACTTTCGGGTGGGGAGGAGCAGTACTTC. Translating gives CASSPKGLSGGEEQYF. The rearrangement links TRBV18 to TRBJ2-7; weak D call: TRBD2 (5 bases). Germline CDR1 reads KGHSH; CDR2 reads LQKENI. The V end was cut by 3 bases, the J end by 7 bases, with 22 bases between. The CDR3 totals 16 residues.

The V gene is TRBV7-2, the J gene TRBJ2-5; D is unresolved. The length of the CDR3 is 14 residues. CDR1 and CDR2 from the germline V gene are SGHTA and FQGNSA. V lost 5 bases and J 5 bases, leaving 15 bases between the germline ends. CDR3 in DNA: TGTGCCAGCAGCCCCAATCCTGGAGCGGAGACCCAGTACTTC. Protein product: CASSPNPGAETQYF.

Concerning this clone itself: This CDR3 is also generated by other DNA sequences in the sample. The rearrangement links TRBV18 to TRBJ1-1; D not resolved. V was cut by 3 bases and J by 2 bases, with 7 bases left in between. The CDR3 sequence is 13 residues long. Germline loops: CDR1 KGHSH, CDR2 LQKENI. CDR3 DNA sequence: TGTGCCAGCTCACCTTCACAAAACACTGAAGCTTTCTTT. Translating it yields CASSPSQNTEAFF.

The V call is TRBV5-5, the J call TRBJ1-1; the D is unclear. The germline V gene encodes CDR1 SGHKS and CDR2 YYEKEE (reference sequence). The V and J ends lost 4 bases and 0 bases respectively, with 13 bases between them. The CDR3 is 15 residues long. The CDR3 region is CASSHLGSLNTEAFF. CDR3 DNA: TGTGCCAGCAGCCATCTGGGCAGCTTGAACACTGAAGCTTTCTTT.

The CDR3 coding sequence is TGTGCCAGCAGCTTAGCGAGGGCGGACAATTCACCCCTCCACTTT. It translates to CASSLARADNSPLHF. This sequence joins TRBV7-2 and TRBJ1-6; no definite D call. V lost 0 bases and J lost 7, with 10 bases in between. This CDR3 has 15 amino acids. Germline values: CDR1 SGHTA, CDR2 FQGNSA. Based on the CDR3 plus reference TRBV7-2 and TRBJ1-6, the full variable domain is GAGVSQSPSNKVTEKGKDVELRCDPISGHTALYWYRQSLGQGLEFLIYFQGNSAPDKSGLPSDRFSAERTGGSVSTLTIQRTQQEDSAVYLCASSLARADNSPLHFGNGTRLTVT.

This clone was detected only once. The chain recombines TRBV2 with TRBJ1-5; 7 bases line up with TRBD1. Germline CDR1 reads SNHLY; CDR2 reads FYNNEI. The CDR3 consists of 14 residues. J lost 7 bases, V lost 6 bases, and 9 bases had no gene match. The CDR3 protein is CASSSDRVSQPQHF. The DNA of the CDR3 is TGTGCCAGCAGCAGCGACAGGGTTTCGCAGCCCCAGCATTTT. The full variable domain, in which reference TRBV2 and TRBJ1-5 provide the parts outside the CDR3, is EPEVTQTPSHQVTQMGQEVILRCVPISNHLYFYWYRQILGQKVEFLVSFYNNEISEKSEIFDDQFSVERPDGSNFTLKIRSTKLEDSAMYFCASSSDRVSQPQHFGDGTRLSIL.